Presented here are 26 T cell receptor beta chains from one specimen sequenced in a study of shared clonotypes between healthy human individuals. The naive CD8 subset, CD45RO-negative cells positively selected for CCR7, excluded terminally differentiated effector memory CD45RA+ cells. Data came from immunoSEQ multiplex PCR; TCRdb stores just in-frame clones and leaves some out. Of hundreds of thousands of clones in the sample, approximately 92% were seen once. Source material: naive CD8+ T cells sorted from blood. The source of these receptors is a man younger than 45 in good health.

The chain carries TRBV7-9 and TRBJ1-1; D is unclear. V shed 1 base and J shed 1 base, with 7 bases lying between them. The CDR3 loop spans 14 amino acids. Looked up from germline, CDR1 is SEHNR and CDR2 is FQNEAQ (reference sequence). The CDR3 DNA is TGTGCCAGCAGCTTAGTGGGCAAGAACACTGAAGCTTTCTTT. Residues: CASSLVGKNTEAFF.

The chain's CDR3 is CASSLVAGYTDTQYF. The CDR3 nucleotides are TGTGCCAGCAGCTTAGTGGCGGGATACACAGATACGCAGTATTTT. The rearrangement links TRBV7-8 to TRBJ2-3, with D possibly being TRBD2 (6 bases). Trimming left V 1 base short and J 2 bases short, with 10 bases between. This CDR3 has 15 amino acids. The germline V gene has CDR1 SGHVS and CDR2 FQNEAQ.

V gene TRBV2 combines with J gene TRBJ2-7, with D uncertain. CDR1 SNHLY and CDR2 FYNNEI come from the germline V gene. The CDR3 length is 13 residues. Trimming shortened V by 7 bases and J by 2 bases, and 12 bases separated the two germline ends. The CDR3 protein is CASIIEIPYEQYF. CDR3 nucleotides: TGTGCCAGCATCATAGAGATTCCCTACGAGCAGTACTTC.

The J gene is TRBJ2-7, the V gene TRBV4-2; 12 positions match TRBD2. Trimming at V came to 2 bases and at J to 6 bases, leaving 5 bases not matched to a gene. Per germline, CDR1 LGHNA and CDR2 YNFKEQ. The CDR3 loop spans 15 amino acids. CDR3 amino acids: CASSQPGLAGREQYF. The CDR3 bases are TGTGCCAGCAGCCAACCCGGACTAGCGGGGCGCGAGCAGTACTTC.

The chain carries TRBV28 and TRBJ2-7, with no clear D. Per germline, CDR1 MDHEN and CDR2 SYDVKM. This CDR3 has 11 amino acids. Trimming took 4 bases from V and 5 from J, leaving 6 bases between them. CDR3 in DNA: TGTGCCAGCAGTTGGGCTAACGAGCAGTACTTC. Its translation: CASSWANEQYF.

The chain joins TRBV19 to TRBJ1-2; 8 bases fit TRBD1. The V segment lost 10 bases and the J segment 5 bases; nucleotides outside the gene matches: 15. Germline V lookup: CDR1 LNHDA, CDR2 SQIVND (reference sequence). The CDR3 is 15 residues long. The CDR3 DNA is TGTGCCACAACCCTCCCCGGGACAGGAGGTTATGGCTACACCTTC. This translates into CATTLPGTGGYGYTF.

This clone was detected once. The gene calls are TRBV9 and TRBJ2-7; 9 nucleotides agree with TRBD1. This CDR3 region has 14 residues. V dropped 3 bases and J dropped 3; count of bases not matched to a gene: 4. Germline CDR1 is SGDLS and CDR2 is YYNGEE. The CDR3 DNA follows: TGTGCCAGCAGCGCGGGACAGGGCTTCTACGAGCAGTACTTC. The encoded protein is CASSAGQGFYEQYF.

This chain connects TRBV2 to TRBJ2-5; D assignment may be TRBD1 or TRBD2 (5 bases each). The germline V gene has CDR1 SNHLY and CDR2 FYNNEI. This CDR3 has 14 amino acids. V was shortened by 3 bases and J by 4 bases, with 12 bases between the two germline ends. The CDR3 loop is CASSDLGAGETQYF. The CDR3 DNA follows: TGTGCCAGCAGTGATTTAGGGGCGGGAGAGACCCAGTACTTC. Combining the CDR3 with reference TRBV2 and TRBJ2-5 gives the whole variable domain EPEVTQTPSHQVTQMGQEVILRCVPISNHLYFYWYRQILGQKVEFLVSFYNNEISEKSEIFDDQFSVERPDGSNFTLKIRSTKLEDSAMYFCASSDLGAGETQYFGPGTRLLVL.

V is TRBV2 and J is TRBJ2-5; 12 nucleotides agree with TRBD1. Germline values: CDR1 SNHLY, CDR2 FYNNEI. After removal of 6 bases from V and 7 bases from J, the junction contained 6 bases not matched to a gene. CDR3 length: 14 residues. CDR3 DNA sequence: TGTGCCAGCAGAGGGACAGGGGGCCTGTGGACCCAGTACTTC. Its protein is CASRGTGGLWTQYF.

The rearrangement links TRBV7-2 to TRBJ2-1; D not certain. From germline, CDR1 is SGHTA and CDR2 FQGNSA. V shed 5 bases and J shed 8 bases, with 7 bases lying between them. The CDR3 covers 11 residues. CDR3 in DNA: TGTGCCAGCAGCCCCAGTTATGAGCAGTTCTTC. Protein sequence: CASSPSYEQFF.

This clone has only one observation. The chain couples TRBV6-6 to TRBJ1-2, with D possibly being TRBD1 (6 bases). V was cut by 4 bases and J by 8 bases, with 20 bases left in between. CDR3 length equals 15 residues. Germline CDR1 is MNHNY and CDR2 is SVGAGI (reference sequence). The DNA of the CDR3 is TGTGCCAGCAGTTCGTTCCAGGGGCATAGTGGGGGCTACACCTTC. As protein: CASSSFQGHSGGYTF.

The chain carries TRBV4-1 and TRBJ2-7; D is undetermined. The V end was cut by 0 bases, the J end by 2 bases, with 8 bases between. The germline CDR1 and CDR2 sequences are MGHRA and YSYEKL. The CDR3 extends over 14 amino acids. The DNA for the CDR3 is TGCGCCAGCAGCCAAGAGATGAAGGCCTACGAGCAGTACTTC. As protein: CASSQEMKAYEQYF.

This clone has a handful of counts. CDR3: CASSLGRGEFF. The DNA for the CDR3 is TGTGCCAGCAGCTTAGGTAGAGGGGAGTTCTTC. This chain connects TRBV7-8 to TRBJ2-1; D may be TRBD1 or TRBD2 (5 bases each). Germline V gene data show CDR1 as SGHVS and CDR2 as FQNEAQ. V was cut by 1 base and J by 14 bases, with 9 bases left in between. This CDR3 spans 11 amino acids.

The CDR3 loop is CASSPIGLNGYTF. CDR3 nucleotides: TGCGCCAGCAGCCCCATTGGTTTGAATGGCTACACCTTC. This chain connects TRBV5-1 to TRBJ1-2; no firm D call. With 4 bases removed from V and 6 bases from J, the gap between germline ends came to 13 bases. Germline CDR1 reads SGHRS; CDR2 reads YFSETQ. The CDR3 length is 13 residues.

The chain couples TRBV28 to TRBJ2-3, with D unresolved. Germline CDR1 and CDR2: MDHEN and SYDVKM. There are 14 residues in the CDR3. V was shortened by 2 bases and J by 3 bases, with 9 bases between the two germline ends. The CDR3 reads CASSLRLQTDTQYF. The CDR3 DNA follows: TGTGCCAGCAGTTTACGACTCCAAACAGATACGCAGTATTTT. The full variable domain, in which reference TRBV28 and TRBJ2-3 provide the parts outside the CDR3, is DVKVTQSSRYLVKRTGEKVFLECVQDMDHENMFWYRQDPGLGLRLIYFSYDVKMKEKGDIPEGYSVSREKKERFSLILESASTNQTSMYLCASSLRLQTDTQYFGPGTRLTVL.

This clone was seen only once. The V gene is TRBV19, the J gene TRBJ1-5, with TRBD1 as a possible D gene (5 bases). The CDR3 runs 15 residues. Germline-derived CDR1 and CDR2 are LNHDA and SQIVND (reference sequence). Trimming cost V 5 bases and J 2 bases, with 13 bases left between them. DNA for the CDR3: TGTGCCAGTAGTGTCCCAGGGTTCGGCAATCAGCCCCAGCATTTT. Translating it yields CASSVPGFGNQPQHF. Supplemented by reference TRBV19 and TRBJ1-5, the full variable domain reads DGGITQSPKYLFRKEGQNVTLSCEQNLNHDAMYWYRQDPGQGLRLIYYSQIVNDFQKGDIAEGYSVSREKKESFPLTVTSAQKNPTAFYLCASSVPGFGNQPQHFGDGTRLSIL.

The chain uses TRBV6-1 and TRBJ2-1; no clear D. V lost 3 bases to trimming and J lost 0 bases, with 21 bases between them. There are 19 residues in the CDR3. Germline CDR1 is MNHNS and CDR2 is SASEGT. The CDR3 DNA reads TGTGCCAGCAGTGACCCCGATGATGACGGACGGTACTCCTACAATGAGCAGTTCTTC. Its protein is CASSDPDDDGRYSYNEQFF.

This sequence joins TRBV28 and TRBJ2-1; 8 nucleotides align to TRBD2. Germline CDR1 is MDHEN and CDR2 is SYDVKM. The CDR3 runs to 15 residues. V lost 2 bases and J lost 3; bases outside the gene matches: 3. CDR3 coding DNA: TGTGCCAGCAGTTTAGCGGGAGGCCACTACAATGAGCAGTTCTTC. It is translated as CASSLAGGHYNEQFF.

The V and J genes are TRBV7-9 and TRBJ2-5; the D gene is possibly TRBD2 (5 bases). V was clipped by 5 bases and J by 0 bases, with 13 bases between them. Germline V gives CDR1 SEHNR, CDR2 FQNEAQ (reference sequence). CDR3 length: 15 residues. The CDR3 DNA reads as TGTGCCAGCAGCCCGCGAGGGAGCGACCAAGAGACCCAGTACTTC. Encoded protein: CASSPRGSDQETQYF. The full variable domain, in which reference TRBV7-9 and TRBJ2-5 provide the parts outside the CDR3, is DTGVSQNPRHKITKRGQNVTFRCDPISEHNRLYWYRQTLGQGPEFLTYFQNEAQLEKSRLLSDRFSAERPKGSFSTLEIQRTEQGDSAMYLCASSPRGSDQETQYFGPGTRLLVL.

The chain uses TRBV7-9 and TRBJ2-2; D is undetermined. Trimming stripped 8 bases from V and 1 base from J, with 14 bases between. Germline lookup yields CDR1 SEHNR and CDR2 FQNEAQ (reference sequence). This CDR3 spans 15 amino acids. The CDR3 nucleotides are TGTGCCAGCCCCCCACCTAGGGTGAACACCGGGGAGCTGTTTTTT. Its protein is CASPPPRVNTGELFF.

The J gene is TRBJ2-7, the V gene TRBV10-3, with TRBD2 as a possible D gene (5 bases). Germline CDR1 reads ENHRY; CDR2 reads SYGVKD. Deletions cut 4 bases from V and 0 bases from J, with 10 bases between. This CDR3 contains 14 residues. CDR3 protein: CAISVEGRSYEQYF. Here the CDR3 DNA reads TGTGCCATCAGTGTAGAGGGTCGCTCCTACGAGCAGTACTTC.

This clone appeared a single time. J is TRBJ2-3 and V is TRBV28; D is unclear. The CDR3 is 14 amino acids. Germline V gene data show CDR1 as MDHEN and CDR2 as SYDVKM. V lost 6 bases, J lost 1 base, and 11 bases lay in between. CDR3 DNA: TGTGCCAGCAGCAGAATAGATGGCACAGATACGCAGTATTTT. It encodes CASSRIDGTDTQYF.

The J gene is TRBJ1-5, the V gene TRBV6-1; no clear D gene. The CDR3 is made up of 15 amino acids. CDR1 is MNHNS and CDR2 is SASEGT in the germline V gene. The V and J ends lost 3 bases and 2 bases respectively, with 11 bases between them. CDR3 nucleotides: TGTGCCAGCAGTGATGTGGGAACGCGCAATCAGCCCCAGCATTTT. This sequence encodes CASSDVGTRNQPQHF.

The chain recombines TRBV7-9 with TRBJ1-1; D is perhaps TRBD1 (6 bases). Trimming left V 5 bases short and J 2 bases short, with 18 bases between. CDR1 and CDR2 from the germline V gene are SEHNR and FQNEAQ (reference sequence). CDR3 length: 16 residues. The CDR3 is CASSPRRAGANTEAFF. The CDR3 DNA reads TGTGCCAGCAGCCCAAGGCGAGCAGGGGCTAACACTGAAGCTTTCTTT. Looking up the rest from reference TRBV7-9 and TRBJ1-1 gives the full variable domain: DTGVSQNPRHKITKRGQNVTFRCDPISEHNRLYWYRQTLGQGPEFLTYFQNEAQLEKSRLLSDRFSAERPKGSFSTLEIQRTEQGDSAMYLCASSPRRAGANTEAFFGQGTRLTVV.

The V call is TRBV27, the J call TRBJ2-7, with D tentatively TRBD1 (6 bases). Germline V gene sequence: CDR1 MNHEY, CDR2 SMNVEV (reference sequence). V dropped 5 bases and J dropped 2 bases, with 19 bases sitting between them. The CDR3 loop spans 16 amino acids. The CDR3 protein is CASSPPAGASTYEQYF. As DNA, the CDR3 is TGTGCCAGCAGTCCCCCCGCAGGGGCTTCGACCTACGAGCAGTACTTC.

CDR3 bases: TGTGCCAGCAAACCGACGGACAAGTTATCCTACGAGCAGTACTTC. Translation gives CASKPTDKLSYEQYF. This chain uses TRBV27 with TRBJ2-7, with TRBD1 as a possible D gene (5 bases). The germline CDR1 and CDR2 sequences are MNHEY and SMNVEV (reference sequence). V dropped 7 bases and J dropped 1 base, with 17 bases sitting between them. The CDR3 covers 15 residues.